The subject of this entry is one TCR beta chain. The antigen remains unidentified. Germline trimming cut 3 bases from V and 0 bases from J; bases unmatched to any gene: 9. CDR1 and CDR2 from the germline V gene are LGHNA and YNFKEQ. CDR3 length: 18 amino acids. The data originate from a study of cytomegalovirus exposure and HLA in healthy donors. In the PCR, 60 Vbeta and 13 Jbeta primers were used. The data were produced by immunoSEQ multiplex PCR, yet TCRdb's version contains in-frame clones alone and is incomplete. The data show around 180,000 clones, 65% to 85% seen once. Study observations and caveats: Usually a TCR sequence was rare, but some public TCRs were found in many donors.

The chain links TRBV4-2 to TRBJ1-4; 8 bases agree with TRBD1. The clonotype originates from a woman aged 25 to 39 in good health and CMV-seropositive. What was sequenced was PBMCs. The CDR3, as DNA: TGTGCCAGCAGCCAGCTACTCGGACAGGGAGCAACTAATGAAAAACTGTTTTTT. This encodes CASSQLLGQGATNEKLFF.